The 24 T cell receptor beta chains presented below share a single source sample, sequenced in a study of CD8 T cells in ankylosing spondylitis. TCRdb independently ran MiXCR on the 5' RACE reads; one entry per CDR3 protein. The sample lists some 130,000 distinct CDR3 sequences; roughly 8% were seen once. Sequencing used synovial fluid, either unsorted or a sorted T cell fraction (not recorded which). These receptors originate from a male donor with ankylosing spondylitis.

A word on this clonotype: A much larger clone differs from this one at a single base, so this may be a read error. V usage is TRBV20-1 and J usage is TRBJ1-5, with 10 bases aligning to TRBD1. This CDR3 comprises 15 residues. Germline lookup yields CDR1 DFQATT and CDR2 SNEGSKA (reference sequence). The CDR3 spells CSAETGGVSKQPQHF. The CDR3 DNA is TGCAGTGCTGAGACAGGGGGCGTGAGCAAACAGCCCCAGCATTTT.

The gene calls are TRBV29-1 and TRBJ2-2, with D possibly matching TRBD1 (5 bases). The CDR3 is 12 amino acids. The V gene's germline CDR1 is SQVTM and CDR2 ANQGSEA. V was shortened by 7 bases and J by 3 bases, with 9 bases between the two germline ends. CDR3 amino acids: CSGARDTGELFF. For the CDR3, the DNA is TGCAGCGGAGCCAGGGACACCGGGGAGCTGTTTTTT.

This clonotype was seen at least ten times. This chain connects TRBV7-2 to TRBJ2-7; TRBD1 matches at 10 bases. This CDR3 contains 15 residues. CDR1 is SGHTA and CDR2 is FQGNSA in the germline V gene. The V gene end was trimmed by 5 bases and the J gene end by 1 base; junction bases not matched to a gene: 5. CDR3 residues: CASSRGTGDSYEQYF. CDR3 in DNA: TGTGCCAGCAGCCGGGGGACAGGGGATTCCTACGAGCAGTACTTC.

This clonotype has ten or more counts. This chain joins TRBV7-2 and TRBJ2-7; unclear D gene. CDR1 is SGHTA, CDR2 FQGNSA, per germline. This CDR3 contains 13 residues. Deletions cut 1 base from V and 0 bases from J, with 4 bases between. The CDR3, as DNA: TGTGCCAGCAGCTTAGGGTTCTCCTACGAGCAGTACTTC. Translation: CASSLGFSYEQYF.

This clonotype has at least ten counts. This chain connects TRBV20-1 to TRBJ1-1; D uncertain. CDR3 size: 13 residues. The germline V gene has CDR1 DFQATT and CDR2 SNEGSKA (reference sequence). Trimming left V 3 bases short and J 11 bases short, with 19 bases between. CDR3 sequence: CSARIPGQPAAFF. For the CDR3, the DNA is TGCAGTGCTAGGATCCCTGGGCAGCCTGCGGCTTTCTTT.

CDR3 DNA: TGTGCCAGCAGTGAAGAGGGCTACACCTTC. It codes for CASSEEGYTF. The chain couples TRBV6-1 to TRBJ1-2; no definite D call. The ends were cut back, 1 base at V and 8 bases at J, with 2 bases in the middle. There are 10 residues in the CDR3. CDR1 is MNHNS and CDR2 is SASEGT in the germline V gene.

This clonotype has more than one count but fewer than ten. This rearrangement joins TRBV24-1 to TRBJ2-3; tentatively, D is TRBD1 (6 bases). CDR1 is KGHDR, CDR2 SFDVKD, per germline. CDR3 length: 17 residues. The ends were cut back, 6 bases at V and 5 bases at J, with 23 bases in the middle. CDR3 amino acids: CATSPQDGRGRGDTQYF. For the CDR3, the DNA is TGTGCCACCAGTCCCCAGGACGGCAGGGGTCGGGGAGATACGCAGTATTTT.

This clonotype was seen ten or more times. The chain links TRBV7-9 to TRBJ2-2; D unresolved. Germline CDR1 reads SEHNR; CDR2 reads FQNEAQ (reference sequence). V lost 5 bases and J 6 bases, leaving 13 bases between the germline ends. There are 14 residues in the CDR3. The CDR3 loop reads CASSRAHGSGELFF. CDR3 DNA sequence: TGTGCCAGCAGCCGAGCCCACGGATCCGGGGAGCTGTTTTTT.

This clonotype showed up many times. The J gene is TRBJ2-7, the V gene TRBV6-5; 7 bases are shared with TRBD1. V gave up 4 bases and J gave up 4 bases; unmatched junction bases: 7. The CDR3 loop spans 14 amino acids. Per germline, CDR1 MNHEY and CDR2 SVGAGI. The CDR3 region is CASSLEGTDYEQYF. CDR3 nucleotides: TGTGCCAGCAGTTTAGAAGGGACAGATTACGAGCAGTACTTC.

V usage is TRBV6-1 and J usage is TRBJ1-5; the D gene is possibly TRBD1 (6 bases). The CDR3 consists of 18 residues. V shed 2 bases and J shed 2 bases, with 19 bases lying between them. Germline V gene data show CDR1 as MNHNS and CDR2 as SASEGT. The CDR3 here is CASSEKRFGQKGNQPQHF. In DNA form, the CDR3 reads TGTGCCAGCAGTGAAAAACGGTTCGGACAGAAGGGCAATCAGCCCCAGCATTTT.

This clonotype was detected a few times. The chain's CDR3 is CASSSRTSAFF. The CDR3 DNA reads TGTGCCAGCAGTTCTCGGACCTCCGCTTTCTTT. The chain couples TRBV27 to TRBJ1-1; no firm D call. This CDR3 is built from 11 residues. The V end lost 4 bases, the J end lost 11 bases, and 11 bases lay between the germline ends. Germline values: CDR1 MNHEY, CDR2 SMNVEV (reference sequence).

V and J are TRBV6-1 and TRBJ1-5, with D perhaps matching TRBD1 (6 bases). The germline gives CDR1 MNHNS, CDR2 SASEGT. V dropped 3 bases and J dropped 4 bases, with 13 bases sitting between them. CDR3 length: 15 residues. CDR3 in amino acids: CASSDQQGWNQPQHF. CDR3 DNA sequence: TGTGCCAGCAGTGATCAACAGGGTTGGAATCAGCCCCAGCATTTT.

At least ten counts were recorded for this clonotype. This chain connects TRBV10-3 to TRBJ1-2; no clear D. V lost 3 bases and J 4 bases, leaving 12 bases between the germline ends. The CDR3 has 14 residues. The germline gives CDR1 ENHRY, CDR2 SYGVKD. This CDR3 reads CAISDHGGIYGYTF. CDR3 bases: TGTGCCATCAGTGACCACGGCGGGATCTATGGCTACACCTTC.

This clonotype has just a few counts. The chain has TRBV20-1 and TRBJ2-7; 9 bases fit TRBD1. Germline CDR1 is DFQATT and CDR2 is SNEGSKA (reference sequence). The length of the CDR3 is 14 residues. CDR3 DNA sequence: TGCAGCGCCATTAAGACAGGGGGCTCCTACGAGCAGTACTTC. It encodes CSAIKTGGSYEQYF.

This clonotype showed up just a few times. The chain carries TRBV7-8 and TRBJ2-7; TRBD2 aligns across 8 bases. The CDR3 is 16 amino acids. Per the germline V gene, CDR1 is SGHVS and CDR2 is FQNEAQ. The trim removed 5 bases at V and 3 bases at J, leaving 12 bases unmatched. The CDR3 DNA reads TGTGCCAGCAGCGCCTCAAGGGCGGGGGGAAACTACGAGCAGTACTTC. This encodes CASSASRAGGNYEQYF.

The rearrangement links TRBV7-2 to TRBJ2-3; no firm D call. Deletions cut 2 bases from V and 4 bases from J, with 10 bases between. This CDR3 contains 14 residues. Germline V CDR1 and CDR2: SGHTA, FQGNSA. The CDR3 loop reads CASSLNAGSDTQYF. The CDR3 DNA reads TGTGCCAGCAGCTTAAATGCCGGGTCAGATACGCAGTATTTT.

The chain joins TRBV11-3 to TRBJ2-1; 7 bases align to TRBD1. The V gene end was trimmed by 8 bases and the J gene end by 4 bases; junction bases not matched to a gene: 5. The germline V gene has CDR1 SGHNT and CDR2 YENEEA. The CDR3 has 13 residues. CDR3 amino acids: CASGPTGYNEQFF. Written as DNA, the CDR3 is TGTGCCAGCGGGCCGACAGGGTACAATGAGCAGTTCTTC.

At least ten counts were recorded for this clonotype. The CDR3 protein is CASSLWGTEAFF. The CDR3 DNA follows: TGTGCCAGCAGCCTTTGGGGCACTGAAGCTTTCTTT. The rearrangement links TRBV14 to TRBJ1-1; D is unclear. Germline loops: CDR1 SGHDN, CDR2 FVKESK. The CDR3 runs to 12 residues. V lost 4 bases and J lost 4, with 7 bases in between.

There are many counts of this clonotype. The chain combines TRBV2 with TRBJ1-1; 7 positions match TRBD1. CDR3 size: 14 residues. J gave up 6 bases and V 6 bases, and 10 bases lay outside the gene matches. CDR1 and CDR2 (germline): SNHLY, FYNNEI. DNA of the CDR3: TGTGCCAGCAGCGGACAGAGACAGGGCGCTGAAGCTTTCTTT. This encodes CASSGQRQGAEAFF.

This clonotype was found a few times. This rearrangement joins TRBV28 to TRBJ2-5; D remains unclear. V gave up 3 bases and J gave up 4 bases, with 12 bases separating them. The CDR3 sequence is 14 residues long. Looked up from germline, CDR1 is MDHEN and CDR2 is SYDVKM. CDR3 coding DNA: TGTGCCAGCAGTTTTCGGCAATTGGGAGAGACCCAGTACTTC. It translates to CASSFRQLGETQYF.

This clonotype occurred a few times. The rearrangement joins TRBV7-2 to TRBJ2-3, with D unresolved. The V end was cut by 0 bases, the J end by 5 bases, with 9 bases between. This CDR3 spans 14 amino acids. From germline, CDR1 is SGHTA and CDR2 FQGNSA. The CDR3 region has the DNA TGTGCCAGCAGCTTAGCGGGAAGGGAAGATACGCAGTATTTT. This sequence encodes CASSLAGREDTQYF.

This clonotype was seen more than once but under ten times. The chain uses TRBV5-4 and TRBJ2-7, with 9 bases matching TRBD1. Germline lookup yields CDR1 SGHNT and CDR2 YYREEE (reference sequence). V shed 4 bases and J 2 bases; nucleotides not matched to a gene: 10. The CDR3 has 16 amino acids. The CDR3 sequence: CASSAGDRDRTYEQYF. The CDR3 DNA sequence: TGTGCCAGCAGCGCAGGGGACAGGGACCGAACCTACGAGCAGTACTTC.

This clonotype appeared many times. The V and J genes are TRBV6-2 or TRBV6-3 and TRBJ2-1; 9 bases map to TRBD1. Trimming took 5 bases from V and 7 from J; bases not matched to a gene: 9. Germline V gives CDR1 MNHEY, CDR2 SVGEGT. This CDR3 has 15 amino acids. Here the CDR3 reads CASSRPGQGLNEQFF. The CDR3 bases are TGTGCCAGCAGTAGACCGGGACAGGGATTGAATGAGCAGTTCTTC.

This clonotype has ten or more counts. V usage is TRBV11-2 and J usage is TRBJ1-3; D call uncertain. The germline V gene encodes CDR1 SGHAT and CDR2 FQNNGV. The CDR3 is 15 residues long. The V and J ends lost 3 bases and 0 bases respectively, with 9 bases between them. The CDR3 here is CASSLSAASGNTIYF. CDR3 nucleotides: TGTGCCAGCAGCTTGTCAGCTGCCTCTGGAAACACCATATATTTT.